The TCR beta chain under discussion was sequenced for a study of graft-versus-host responses after intestinal transplantation. For the study at large: Following induction with anti-thymocyte globulin, all recipients were given tacrolimus and steroids for around three years. Study findings and constraints: The study associated peak circulating GvH clone levels with early post-transplant HvG declines. When patients had graft-donor T cell macrochimerism, their allografts held high graft-versus-host to host-versus-graft clonal ratios.

Notes on this clone: Its antigen is not known.

Trimming left V 0 bases short and J 0 bases short, with 7 bases between. The germline V gene has CDR1 SGHRS and CDR2 YFSETQ. There are 14 residues in the CDR3. TCRdb's table, derived via immunoSEQ multiplex PCR, lists solely in-frame clones and lacks some. This sample has about 39,000 clones, with 90% to 95% found just once. This TCR was sampled from a human donor who was the organ donor for an intestinal transplant. The sequencing used unstimulated CD8+ T cells sorted from spleen or lymph node cells, collected before transplant. V usage is TRBV5-1 and J usage is TRBJ2-7; D is possibly TRBD1 (6 bases). The CDR3 DNA reads as TGCGCCAGCAGCTTGGTGGACAGCTCCTACGAGCAGTACTTC. It codes for CASSLVDSSYEQYF.